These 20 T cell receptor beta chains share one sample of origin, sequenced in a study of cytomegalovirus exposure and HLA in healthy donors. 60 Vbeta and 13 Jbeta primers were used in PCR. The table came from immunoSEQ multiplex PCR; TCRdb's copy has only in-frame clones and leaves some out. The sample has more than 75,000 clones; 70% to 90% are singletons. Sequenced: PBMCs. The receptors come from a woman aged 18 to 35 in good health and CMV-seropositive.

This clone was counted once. The CDR3 is CASSPRGTIYNEQFF. CDR3 sequence (DNA): TGTGCCAGCAGCCCGAGGGGGACAATATACAATGAGCAGTTCTTC. The V and J genes are TRBV27 and TRBJ2-1; TRBD1 might be the D (6 bases). The V end lost 6 bases, the J end lost 4 bases, and 16 bases lay between the germline ends. This CDR3 contains 15 residues. Germline V lookup: CDR1 MNHEY, CDR2 SMNVEV (reference sequence).

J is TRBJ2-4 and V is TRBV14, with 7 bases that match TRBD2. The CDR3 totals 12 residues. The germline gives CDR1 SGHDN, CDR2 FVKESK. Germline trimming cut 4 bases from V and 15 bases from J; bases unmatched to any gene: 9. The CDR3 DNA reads TGTGCCAGCAGCCGTCATCCGGGACTAAGGTACTTC. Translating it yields CASSRHPGLRYF.

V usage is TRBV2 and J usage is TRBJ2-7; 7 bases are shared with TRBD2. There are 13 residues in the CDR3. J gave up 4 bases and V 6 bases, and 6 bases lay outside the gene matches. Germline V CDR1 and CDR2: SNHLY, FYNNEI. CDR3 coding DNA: TGTGCCAGCAGCGACGGGGGGTTTTACGAGCAGTACTTC. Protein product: CASSDGGFYEQYF. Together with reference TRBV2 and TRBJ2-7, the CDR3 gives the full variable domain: EPEVTQTPSHQVTQMGQEVILRCVPISNHLYFYWYRQILGQKVEFLVSFYNNEISEKSEIFDDQFSVERPDGSNFTLKIRSTKLEDSAMYFCASSDGGFYEQYFGPGTRLTVT.

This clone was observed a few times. For the CDR3, the DNA is TGTGCCACCAGCAGAGATCCGACAGGGGATCGCAATCAGCCCCAGCATTTT. It translates to CATSRDPTGDRNQPQHF. This chain uses TRBV15 with TRBJ1-5; 8 nucleotides align to TRBD1. V lost 0 bases to trimming and J lost 2 bases; unmatched junction nucleotides: 6. The CDR3 is 17 residues long. Germline CDR1 LNHNV, CDR2 YYDKDF (reference sequence). Using reference TRBV15 and TRBJ1-5 for the parts outside the CDR3, the full variable domain is DAMVIQNPRYQVTQFGKPVTLSCSQTLNHNVMYWYQQKSSQAPKLLFHYYDKDFNNEADTPDNFQSRRPNTSFCFLDIRSPGLGDTAMYLCATSRDPTGDRNQPQHFGDGTRLSIL.

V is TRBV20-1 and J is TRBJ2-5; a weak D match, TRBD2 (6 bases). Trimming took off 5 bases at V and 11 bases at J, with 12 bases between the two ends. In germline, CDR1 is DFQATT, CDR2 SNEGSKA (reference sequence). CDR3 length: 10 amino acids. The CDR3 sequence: CSALPGLQYF. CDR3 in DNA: TGCAGTGCTTTACCGGGACTTCAGTACTTC.

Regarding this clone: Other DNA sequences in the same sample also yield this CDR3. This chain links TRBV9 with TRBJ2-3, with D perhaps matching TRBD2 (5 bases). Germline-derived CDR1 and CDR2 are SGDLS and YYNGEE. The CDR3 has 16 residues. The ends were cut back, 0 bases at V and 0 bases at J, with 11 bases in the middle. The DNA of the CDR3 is TGTGCCAGCAGCGTAGCCGGTGGAGGAAGCACAGATACGCAGTATTTT. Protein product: CASSVAGGGSTDTQYF.

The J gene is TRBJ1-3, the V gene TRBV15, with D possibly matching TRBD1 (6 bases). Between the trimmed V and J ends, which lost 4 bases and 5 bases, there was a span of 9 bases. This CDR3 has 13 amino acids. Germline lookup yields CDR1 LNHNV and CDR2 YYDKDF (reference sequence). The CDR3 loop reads CATSIGQRNTIYF. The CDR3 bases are TGTGCCACCAGCATCGGACAGAGAAACACCATATATTTT.

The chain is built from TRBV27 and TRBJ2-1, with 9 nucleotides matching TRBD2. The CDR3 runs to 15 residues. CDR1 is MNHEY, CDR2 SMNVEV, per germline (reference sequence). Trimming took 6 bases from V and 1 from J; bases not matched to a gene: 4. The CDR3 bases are TGTGCCAGCAGAAGACTAGCGGTGTCCTACAATGAGCAGTTCTTC. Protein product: CASRRLAVSYNEQFF.

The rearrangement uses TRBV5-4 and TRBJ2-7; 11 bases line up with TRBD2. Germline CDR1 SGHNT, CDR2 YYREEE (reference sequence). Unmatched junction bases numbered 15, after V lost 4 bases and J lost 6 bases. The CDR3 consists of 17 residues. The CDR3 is CASSPSFIAGGVAEQYF. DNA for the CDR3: TGTGCCAGCAGCCCTTCGTTCATAGCGGGAGGGGTTGCCGAGCAGTACTTC.

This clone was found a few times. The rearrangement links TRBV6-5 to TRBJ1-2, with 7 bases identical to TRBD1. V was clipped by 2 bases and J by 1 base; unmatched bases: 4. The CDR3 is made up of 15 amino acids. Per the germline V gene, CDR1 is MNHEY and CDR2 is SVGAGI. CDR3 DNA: TGTGCCAGCAGTTACCTCCCAGGGGGTAACTATGGCTACACCTTC. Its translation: CASSYLPGGNYGYTF.

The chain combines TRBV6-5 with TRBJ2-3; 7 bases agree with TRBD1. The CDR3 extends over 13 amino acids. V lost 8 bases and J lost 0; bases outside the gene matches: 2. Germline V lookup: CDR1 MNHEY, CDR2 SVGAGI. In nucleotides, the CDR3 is TGTGCCAGCGCGACAGGGAGCACAGATACGCAGTATTTT. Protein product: CASATGSTDTQYF.

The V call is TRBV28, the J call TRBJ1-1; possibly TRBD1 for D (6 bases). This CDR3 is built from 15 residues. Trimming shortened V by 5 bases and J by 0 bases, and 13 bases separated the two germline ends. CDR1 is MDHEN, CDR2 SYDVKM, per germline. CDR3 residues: CASSAGGTLNTEAFF. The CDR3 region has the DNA TGTGCCAGCAGTGCCGGGGGGACACTGAACACTGAAGCTTTCTTT. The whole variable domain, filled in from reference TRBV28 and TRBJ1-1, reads DVKVTQSSRYLVKRTGEKVFLECVQDMDHENMFWYRQDPGLGLRLIYFSYDVKMKEKGDIPEGYSVSREKKERFSLILESASTNQTSMYLCASSAGGTLNTEAFFGQGTRLTVV.

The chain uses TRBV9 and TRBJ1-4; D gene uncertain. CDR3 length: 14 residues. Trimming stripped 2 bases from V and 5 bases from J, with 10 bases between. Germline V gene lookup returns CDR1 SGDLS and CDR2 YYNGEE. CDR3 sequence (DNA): TGTGCCAGCAGCGTGGGCAGGATGAATGAAAAACTGTTTTTT. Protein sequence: CASSVGRMNEKLFF.

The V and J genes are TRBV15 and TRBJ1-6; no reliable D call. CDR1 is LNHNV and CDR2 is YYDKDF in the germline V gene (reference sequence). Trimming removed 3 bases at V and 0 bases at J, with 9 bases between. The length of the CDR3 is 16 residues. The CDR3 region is CATSSSRSSYNSPLHF. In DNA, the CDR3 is TGTGCCACCAGCAGTTCGCGTAGCTCCTATAATTCACCCCTCCACTTT.

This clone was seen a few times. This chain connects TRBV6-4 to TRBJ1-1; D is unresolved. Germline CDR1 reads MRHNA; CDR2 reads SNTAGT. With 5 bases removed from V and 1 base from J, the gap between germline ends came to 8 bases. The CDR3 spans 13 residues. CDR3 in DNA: TGTGCCAGCAGTCTAGAGGAGAACACTGAAGCTTTCTTT. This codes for CASSLEENTEAFF.

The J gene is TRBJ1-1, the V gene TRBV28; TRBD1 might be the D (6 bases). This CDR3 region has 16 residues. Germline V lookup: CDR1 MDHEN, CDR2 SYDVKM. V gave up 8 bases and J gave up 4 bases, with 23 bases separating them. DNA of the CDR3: TGTGCCAGCCCCCCCCTAGCAGGGGTTAGAGGCACTGAAGCTTTCTTT. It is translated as CASPPLAGVRGTEAFF.

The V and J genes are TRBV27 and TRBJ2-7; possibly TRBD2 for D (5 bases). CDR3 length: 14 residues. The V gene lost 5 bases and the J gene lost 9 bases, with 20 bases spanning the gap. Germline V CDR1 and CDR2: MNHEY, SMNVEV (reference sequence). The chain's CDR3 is CASSLNPLVAGQYF. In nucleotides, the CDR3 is TGTGCCAGCAGTCTCAACCCCCTCGTCGCGGGGCAGTACTTC.

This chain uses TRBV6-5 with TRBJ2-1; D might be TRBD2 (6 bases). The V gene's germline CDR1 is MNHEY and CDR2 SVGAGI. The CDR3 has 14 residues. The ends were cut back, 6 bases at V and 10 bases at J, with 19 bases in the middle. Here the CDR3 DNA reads TGTGCCAGCAGGGGGGGACTGTGGATTTCAGAGCAGTTCTTC. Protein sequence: CASRGGLWISEQFF.

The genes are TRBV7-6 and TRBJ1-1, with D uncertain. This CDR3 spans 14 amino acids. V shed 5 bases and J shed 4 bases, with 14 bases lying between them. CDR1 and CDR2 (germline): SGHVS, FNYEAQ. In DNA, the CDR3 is TGTGCCAGCAGCACGGATCGGGAGGGCACTGAAGCTTTCTTT. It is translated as CASSTDREGTEAFF.

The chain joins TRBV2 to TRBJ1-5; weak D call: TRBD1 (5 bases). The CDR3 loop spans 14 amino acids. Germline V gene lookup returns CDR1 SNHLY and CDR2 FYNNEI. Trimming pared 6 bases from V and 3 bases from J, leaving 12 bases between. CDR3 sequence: CASRDQGNNQPQHF. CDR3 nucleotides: TGTGCCAGCAGAGATCAGGGTAACAATCAGCCCCAGCATTTT.